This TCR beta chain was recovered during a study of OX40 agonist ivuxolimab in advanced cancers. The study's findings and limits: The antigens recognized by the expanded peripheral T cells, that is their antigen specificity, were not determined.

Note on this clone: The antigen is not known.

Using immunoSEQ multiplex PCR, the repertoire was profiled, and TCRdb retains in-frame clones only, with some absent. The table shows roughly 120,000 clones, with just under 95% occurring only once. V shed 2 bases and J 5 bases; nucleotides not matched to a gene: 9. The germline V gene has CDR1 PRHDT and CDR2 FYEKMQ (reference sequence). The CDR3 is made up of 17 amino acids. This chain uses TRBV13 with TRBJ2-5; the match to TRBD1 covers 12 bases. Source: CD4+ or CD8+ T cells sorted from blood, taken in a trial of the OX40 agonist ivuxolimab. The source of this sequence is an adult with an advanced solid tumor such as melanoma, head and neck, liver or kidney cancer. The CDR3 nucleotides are TGTGCCAGCAGCTTATGGGCCGGGACAGGGGGCACGGAGACCCAGTACTTC. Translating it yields CASSLWAGTGGTETQYF.